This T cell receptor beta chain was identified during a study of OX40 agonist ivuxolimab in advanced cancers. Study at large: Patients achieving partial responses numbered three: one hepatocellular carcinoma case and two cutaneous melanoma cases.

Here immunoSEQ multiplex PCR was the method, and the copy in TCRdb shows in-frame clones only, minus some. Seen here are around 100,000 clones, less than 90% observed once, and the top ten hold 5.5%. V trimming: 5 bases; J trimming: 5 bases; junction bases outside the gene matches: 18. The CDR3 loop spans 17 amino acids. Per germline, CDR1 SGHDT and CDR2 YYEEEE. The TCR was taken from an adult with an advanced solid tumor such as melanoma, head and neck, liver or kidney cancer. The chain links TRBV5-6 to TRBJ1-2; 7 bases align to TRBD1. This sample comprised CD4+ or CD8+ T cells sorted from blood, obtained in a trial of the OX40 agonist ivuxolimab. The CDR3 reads CASSPTHYRGRRYGYTF. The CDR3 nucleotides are TGTGCCAGCAGTCCTACTCATTACAGGGGACGTCGATATGGCTACACCTTC.